The clone carrying this T cell receptor (beta chain) was observed once. This entry comes from a study of blood T cell repertoires in COVID-19. Study details: The United States, Italy and Spain supplied acute and convalescent COVID-19 samples. The analysed material was cDNA or gDNA that came from T cells, B-cell-depleted T cells, or PBMCs.

In the original analysis: Amplification of reference gene primers provided the estimated nucleated cell counts. TCRdb's copy holds only in-frame clones and misses some; the assay was immunoSEQ multiplex PCR. V and J calls and clone size are those listed in that table; D and trimming were worked out from the DNA. The repertoire includes fewer than 350,000 clones, 81% of them detected once, and around 3% sits in the top ten. CDR1 is GTSNPN, CDR2 SVGIG, per germline (reference sequence). V trimming: 1 base; J trimming: 6 bases; junction bases outside the gene matches: 9. The CDR3 extends over 15 amino acids.

The sequencing sample was made of peripheral blood. The TCR sequence derives from a woman aged 55-70 years with active or convalescent COVID-19. The V call is TRBV30, the J call TRBJ2-3, with 8 bases identical to TRBD2. Here the CDR3 reads CAWSAGFPGGDTQYF. In nucleotides, the CDR3 is TGTGCCTGGAGTGCCGGCTTCCCGGGGGGGGATACGCAGTATTTT.